This section outlines one T cell receptor (beta chain) sequence together with its context. The antigen is unknown. This entry belongs to a study of cytomegalovirus exposure and HLA in healthy donors. The germline CDR1 and CDR2 sequences are SGDLS and YYNGEE. The V and J ends lost 0 bases and 4 bases respectively, with 7 bases between them. This CDR3 has 13 amino acids. Study-wide results and caveats: CMV serostatus was the only immune exposure information that was available.

Use of 60 Vbeta and 13 Jbeta primers characterized the PCR. The repertoire was sequenced with immunoSEQ multiplex PCR; TCRdb's copy has only in-frame clones and lacks some. Of about 98,000 clones listed, about 83% are singletons. The sequencing input was PBMCs. The receptor's source is a man between 60 and 75 years old in good health and CMV-seropositive. This chain uses TRBV9 with TRBJ1-1, with D unclear. The CDR3 nucleotides are TGTGCCAGCAGCGTAGTCGGAGCCACTGAAGCTTTCTTT. Its translation is CASSVVGATEAFF.